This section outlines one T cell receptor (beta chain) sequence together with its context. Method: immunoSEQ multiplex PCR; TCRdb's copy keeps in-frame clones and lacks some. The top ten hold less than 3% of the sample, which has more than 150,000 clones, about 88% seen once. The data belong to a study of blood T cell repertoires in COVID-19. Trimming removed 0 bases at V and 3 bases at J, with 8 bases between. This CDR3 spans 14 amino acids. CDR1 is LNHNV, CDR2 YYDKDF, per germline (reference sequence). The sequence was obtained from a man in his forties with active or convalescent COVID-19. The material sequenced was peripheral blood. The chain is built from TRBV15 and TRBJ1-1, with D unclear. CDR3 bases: TGTGCCACCAGCAGAGATCGGGTCTACACTGAAGCTTTCTTT. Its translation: CATSRDRVYTEAFF.